Shown below are 24 T cell receptor beta chains from a single sample sequenced in a study of ipilimumab plus nivolumab after autologous stem cell transplantation. Sequencing used immunoSEQ multiplex PCR; TCRdb keeps in-frame clones, though not all of them. The table shows approximately 80,000 clones, with approximately 83% occurring only once. The starting material was PBMCs, obtained in a trial of ipilimumab plus nivolumab as post-transplant consolidation. These receptors were collected from a male donor with diffuse large B-cell lymphoma.

The genes are TRBV4-3 and TRBJ2-7; 8 positions agree with TRBD2. The V and J ends lost 0 bases and 7 bases, in that order; junction bases with no gene match: 11. Looked up from germline, CDR1 is LGHNA and CDR2 is YSLEER. This CDR3 is built from 16 residues. CDR3 sequence: CASSQEAAGGPNEQYF. In nucleotides, the CDR3 is TGCGCCAGCAGCCAAGAGGCGGCGGGGGGACCTAATGAGCAGTACTTC.

The chain has TRBV7-2 and TRBJ1-1; TRBD1 matches at 8 bases. The germline CDR1 and CDR2 sequences are SGHTA and FQGNSA. J lost 4 bases, V lost 5 bases, and 9 bases had no gene match. The length of the CDR3 is 15 residues. The CDR3 DNA reads TGTGCCAGCAGCCCACAAGGACAGGGTTTCACTGAAGCTTTCTTT. It translates to CASSPQGQGFTEAFF.

The chain has TRBV4-1 and TRBJ2-5; the match to TRBD1 covers 8 bases. The V and J ends lost 5 bases and 2 bases, in that order; junction bases with no gene match: 10. In germline, CDR1 is MGHRA, CDR2 YSYEKL. This CDR3 region has 16 residues. The CDR3 DNA follows: TGCGCCAGCAGCAAGCTTTCTACAGGGGGGCAAGAGACCCAGTACTTC. This gives the protein CASSKLSTGGQETQYF.

The chain employs TRBV6-1 and TRBJ2-5; TRBD2 matches at 14 bases. The germline V gene has CDR1 MNHNS and CDR2 SASEGT. The CDR3 has 16 amino acids. The V and J ends lost 3 bases and 2 bases, in that order; junction bases with no gene match: 2. The CDR3 DNA sequence: TGTGCCAGCAGTGACTGGACTAGCGGGGGGCAAGAGACCCAGTACTTC. Encoded protein: CASSDWTSGGQETQYF.

The V gene is TRBV6-1, the J gene TRBJ2-3, with D maybe TRBD1 (5 bases). V was clipped by 2 bases and J by 8 bases, with 14 bases between them. The V gene's germline CDR1 is MNHNS and CDR2 SASEGT. This CDR3 contains 14 residues. CDR3 amino acids: CASSESRPQGTQYF. The CDR3 bases are TGTGCCAGCAGTGAATCCAGACCCCAGGGTACGCAGTATTTT.

The V call is TRBV19, the J call TRBJ1-6; D might be TRBD1 (5 bases). V dropped 3 bases and J dropped 4 bases, with 10 bases sitting between them. The CDR3 has 15 amino acids. The V gene's germline CDR1 is LNHDA and CDR2 SQIVND (reference sequence). CDR3 in DNA: TGTGCCAGTAGTATTGGCGGGGCATATAATTCACCCCTCCACTTT. Amino acids: CASSIGGAYNSPLHF.

The rearrangement uses TRBV9 and TRBJ1-2, with D possibly being TRBD1 (5 bases). The CDR3 has 14 amino acids. V was clipped by 4 bases and J by 2 bases, with 12 bases between them. Looked up from germline, CDR1 is SGDLS and CDR2 is YYNGEE. The CDR3 loop is CASSPSGENYGYTF. CDR3 bases: TGTGCCAGCAGCCCTTCGGGGGAAAACTATGGCTACACCTTC.

The CDR3: CASRRPGAGEKLFF. The CDR3 DNA reads as TGTGCCAGCAGACGTCCGGGTGCGGGTGAAAAACTGTTTTTT. This chain joins TRBV5-8 and TRBJ1-4; D gene uncertain. CDR3 size: 14 residues. CDR1 SGHTS and CDR2 YDEGEE come from the germline V gene. V dropped 5 bases and J dropped 7 bases, with 15 bases sitting between them.

This clone was recorded only once. The chain combines TRBV7-2 with TRBJ2-2, with D perhaps TRBD2 (5 bases). The CDR3 runs to 14 residues. The V gene's germline CDR1 is SGHTA and CDR2 FQGNSA. Trimming took 5 bases from V and 5 from J, leaving 12 bases between them. CDR3 nucleotide sequence: TGTGCCAGCAGCATTTCGCTAGCAACCGGGGAGCTGTTTTTT. This gives the protein CASSISLATGELFF.

This chain connects TRBV6-5 to TRBJ1-1; the match to TRBD1 covers 11 bases. Germline trimming cut 0 bases from V and 4 bases from J; bases unmatched to any gene: 1. CDR1 and CDR2 (germline): MNHEY, SVGAGI. The CDR3 is made up of 15 amino acids. The CDR3 coding sequence is TGTGCCAGCAGTTACTCTGGGACAGGGGGCACTGAAGCTTTCTTT. It encodes CASSYSGTGGTEAFF.

The chain has TRBV10-3 and TRBJ2-7, with no clear D. The CDR3 sequence is 12 residues long. Germline assignment: CDR1 ENHRY and CDR2 SYGVKD. V lost 3 bases and J lost 1, with 4 bases in between. The chain's CDR3 is CAISERSYEQYF. CDR3 nucleotide sequence: TGTGCCATCAGTGAAAGGTCCTACGAGCAGTACTTC.

This chain links TRBV2 with TRBJ1-2; D is possibly TRBD1 (6 bases). CDR1 SNHLY and CDR2 FYNNEI come from the germline V gene. The CDR3 covers 15 residues. Trimming shortened V by 7 bases and J by 0 bases, and 15 bases separated the two germline ends. CDR3 sequence reads: CASTRGGRTNYGYTF. CDR3 sequence (DNA): TGTGCCAGCACCCGAGGGGGTCGAACTAACTATGGCTACACCTTC.

On this clone: The sample holds other DNA sequences that translate to the same CDR3. The chain employs TRBV9 and TRBJ2-3; possible D gene TRBD1, 5 bases. Trimming stripped 0 bases from V and 2 bases from J, with 7 bases between. The CDR3 is 14 residues long. Germline V gene data show CDR1 as SGDLS and CDR2 as YYNGEE. CDR3 DNA sequence: TGTGCCAGCAGCGTAGAGGGGTCCACAGATACGCAGTATTTT. This encodes CASSVEGSTDTQYF.

V is TRBV5-4 and J is TRBJ1-6; no clear D gene. Germline values: CDR1 SGHNT, CDR2 YYREEE (reference sequence). V shed 1 base and J shed 0 bases, with 5 bases lying between them. The CDR3 contains 15 residues. The CDR3 sequence is CASSLMSSYNSPLHF. The CDR3 nucleotides read TGTGCCAGCAGCTTGATGAGCTCCTATAATTCACCCCTCCACTTT.

This clone was counted once. J is TRBJ2-1 and V is TRBV11-3; TRBD1 might be the D (5 bases). Germline CDR1 SGHNT, CDR2 YENEEA. This CDR3 comprises 13 residues. V dropped 1 base and J dropped 10 bases, with 11 bases sitting between them. In DNA, the CDR3 is TGTGCCAGCAGCTTAGTTTTGGCAGGGGAGCAGTTCTTC. It is translated as CASSLVLAGEQFF.

In its sample, this clone was seen a few times. The chain joins TRBV13 to TRBJ1-1; D might be TRBD1 (5 bases). Germline V gene lookup returns CDR1 PRHDT and CDR2 FYEKMQ (reference sequence). This CDR3 is built from 15 residues. V lost 4 bases to trimming and J lost 2 bases, with 14 bases between them. CDR3 nucleotide sequence: TGTGCCAGCAGCTGGAACAGGCTTGCAAACACTGAAGCTTTCTTT. Its translation: CASSWNRLANTEAFF.

V gene TRBV9 combines with J gene TRBJ2-5; D unclear. Germline CDR1 and CDR2: SGDLS and YYNGEE. The CDR3 has 14 residues. The ends were cut back, 1 base at V and 1 base at J, with 8 bases in the middle. In nucleotides, the CDR3 is TGTGCCAGCAGCGTAAGCGACTTCCAAGAGACCCAGTACTTC. Translation gives CASSVSDFQETQYF.

This clone has a handful of counts. This sequence joins TRBV11-1 and TRBJ1-1, with no clear D. This CDR3 is 12 amino acids long. The germline V gene encodes CDR1 SGHAT and CDR2 FQDESV (reference sequence). The ends were cut back, 5 bases at V and 2 bases at J, with 6 bases in the middle. CDR3 in DNA: TGTGCCAGCAGCAGGGTAAACACTGAAGCTTTCTTT. Its translation is CASSRVNTEAFF.

The chain is built from TRBV4-1 and TRBJ1-4, with D perhaps matching TRBD1 (5 bases). The ends were cut back, 4 bases at V and 5 bases at J, with 14 bases in the middle. Per the germline V gene, CDR1 is MGHRA and CDR2 is YSYEKL. There are 15 residues in the CDR3. The CDR3 here is CASSPSAGRNEKLFF. DNA of the CDR3: TGCGCCAGCAGCCCCTCCGCAGGGCGGAATGAAAAACTGTTTTTT.

The rearrangement links TRBV19 to TRBJ2-5, with a possible D match to TRBD1 (6 bases). The CDR3 totals 16 residues. Germline V gives CDR1 LNHDA, CDR2 SQIVND (reference sequence). V gave up 3 bases and J gave up 7 bases, with 21 bases separating them. The CDR3 sequence is CASSISPGPPQGTQYF. CDR3 sequence (DNA): TGTGCCAGTAGTATTTCCCCGGGACCTCCACAGGGGACCCAGTACTTC.

The CDR3 sequence: CASSPEPGLGSLV. CDR3 sequence (DNA): TGTGCCAGCAGCCCTGAACCGGGACTAGGTTCTCTGGTC. The chain is built from TRBV5-5 and TRBJ2-7, with 8 nucleotides matching TRBD2. CDR3 length: 13 residues. CDR1 and CDR2 (germline): SGHKS, YYEKEE (reference sequence).

The chain recombines TRBV27 with TRBJ2-1; 13 positions match TRBD2. J lost 1 base, V lost 6 bases, and 3 bases had no gene match. Per germline, CDR1 MNHEY and CDR2 SMNVEV (reference sequence). The CDR3 runs to 16 residues. Here the CDR3 reads CASRTTSGGSYNEQFF. Here the CDR3 DNA reads TGTGCCAGCAGGACGACTAGCGGGGGGTCCTACAATGAGCAGTTCTTC.

The chain has TRBV7-8 and TRBJ2-5, with no clear D. Deletions cut 2 bases from V and 8 bases from J, with 9 bases between. Germline V gene lookup returns CDR1 SGHVS and CDR2 FQNEAQ. CDR3 size: 12 residues. This CDR3 reads CASSLNLGTQYF. CDR3 nucleotides: TGTGCCAGCAGCTTAAACCTAGGTACCCAGTACTTC.

V and J are TRBV5-1 and TRBJ2-1, with 10 bases matching TRBD1. Trimming removed 4 bases from V and 5 bases from J; junction bases left unmatched: 9. The CDR3 runs 16 residues. In germline, CDR1 is SGHRS, CDR2 YFSETQ. For the CDR3, the DNA is TGCGCCAGCAGCGACCGGGACAGGGGTTTAAACAATGAGCAGTTCTTC. This encodes CASSDRDRGLNNEQFF.